A selection of T cell receptor beta chains follows, all from one sample in a study of Ad26.COV2.S vaccination and SARS-CoV-2 variants. Here immunoSEQ multiplex PCR was the method, and the copy in TCRdb shows in-frame clones only, minus some. This repertoire shows about 480,000 clones, around nine tenths found once; its top ten account for around 13%. This specimen was peripheral blood, taken in a trial of Ad26.COV2.S vaccine versus placebo. All receptors come from a person aged 18-60 years who received the Ad26.COV2.S COVID-19 vaccine or a placebo. Both conserved end residues are part of each CDR3. A D gene is named only where the DNA matches it firmly. The size of a clone is reported for some rows only, either as once, few or many, or as a class for expanded clones.

size: -; J: TRBJ1-6; D: TRBD1; V: TRBV30; DNA: TGTGCCTGGAATGGACAGGGCTATAATTCACCCCTCCACTTT; CDR3: CAWNGQGYNSPLHF
size: -; J: TRBJ1-3; D: -; V: TRBV30; DNA: TGTGCCTGGAGTGCACGGGCCGTCGATTCTGGAAACACCATATATTTT; CDR3: CAWSARAVDSGNTIYF
size: -; J: TRBJ2-7; D: -; V: TRBV5-1; DNA: TGCGCCAGCAGCTTGACCGGGACACATAGAGAGCAGTACTTC; CDR3: CASSLTGTHREQYF
size: -; J: TRBJ1-3; D: -; V: TRBV21-1; DNA: TGTGCCAGCAGCAAAGCCGGGACGTTAGACTCTGGAAACACCATATATTTT; CDR3: CASSKAGTLDSGNTIYF
size: few; J: TRBJ1-2; D: -; V: TRBV28; DNA: TGTGCCAGCAGTACTGGCCCGGGACGGTTCTATAGTGGCTACACCTTC; CDR3: CASSTGPGRFYSGYTF
size: -; J: TRBJ2-1; D: -; V: TRBV30; DNA: TGTGCCTGGAGTGGCGGACTACCGAGAAATGAGCAGTTCTTC; CDR3: CAWSGGLPRNEQFF
size: -; J: TRBJ1-6; D: TRBD1; V: TRBV9; DNA: TGTGCCAGCAGCGTAGCCGGGACAGGGAGGGCCAATTCACCCCTCCACTTT; CDR3: CASSVAGTGRANSPLHF
size: -; J: TRBJ1-4; D: -; V: TRBV28; DNA: TGTGCCAGCAGTTTATCGGGGAAAGGTGAAAAACTGTTTTTT; CDR3: CASSLSGKGEKLFF
size: -; J: TRBJ1-1; D: TRBD1; V: TRBV7-2; DNA: TGTGCCAGCAGCTTAGTAGGGTCGGGACAGGGCGTAATGAACACTGAAGCTTTCTTT; CDR3: CASSLVGSGQGVMNTEAFF
size: -; J: TRBJ2-2; D: TRBD2; V: TRBV6-6; DNA: TGTGCCAGCAGTCGACCGGGACTAGCTAATTCCGGGGAGCTGTTTTTT; CDR3: CASSRPGLANSGELFF
size: -; J: TRBJ2-7; D: -; V: TRBV29-1; DNA: TGCAGCGTTGTAACGGGCGGAACCTACGAGCAGTACTTC; CDR3: CSVVTGGTYEQYF
size: -; J: TRBJ2-7; D: -; V: TRBV7-9; DNA: TGTGCCAGCAGCTTCTCCGGGACGGGCGACGAGCAGTACTTC; CDR3: CASSFSGTGDEQYF
size: -; J: TRBJ1-4; D: TRBD1; V: TRBV5-4; DNA: TGTGCCAGCAGCCCACCGGGACAGGGAGGACTGTTTTTT; CDR3: CASSPPGQGGLFF
size: -; J: TRBJ1-6; D: -; V: TRBV19; DNA: TGTGCCAGTACGAGTGGGGGTGGGGATTCACCCCTCCACTTT; CDR3: CASTSGGGDSPLHF
size: -; J: TRBJ2-5; D: -; V: TRBV5-1; DNA: TGCGCCAGCAGCGAAAACACACAAGAGACCCAGTACTTC; CDR3: CASSENTQETQYF
size: -; J: TRBJ1-2; D: -; V: TRBV28; DNA: TGTGCCAGCAGTACCGGACTGCACTATGGCTACACCTTC; CDR3: CASSTGLHYGYTF
size: once; J: TRBJ2-3; D: -; V: TRBV28; DNA: TGTGCCAGCAGTTTAGTCACAGATACGCAGTATTTT; CDR3: CASSLVTDTQYF
size: -; J: TRBJ2-5; D: -; V: TRBV15; DNA: TGTGCCACCAGCAGGGCCGGACAGAGGGTCGAGACCCAGTACTTC; CDR3: CATSRAGQRVETQYF
size: few; J: TRBJ1-1; D: -; V: TRBV25-1; DNA: TGTGCCAGCAGTCTAACCATGGGTTCAGTAATAGAAGCTTTCTTT; CDR3: CASSLTMGSVIEAFF
size: few; J: TRBJ1-1; D: TRBD1; V: TRBV6-6; DNA: TGTGCCAGCAGCCCCGGGACAGGGGCTGAAGCTTTCTTT; CDR3: CASSPGTGAEAFF
size: -; J: TRBJ2-7; D: -; V: TRBV4-1; DNA: TGCGCCAGCAGCCAAGATTACGGGGGATACTACGAGCAGTACTTC; CDR3: CASSQDYGGYYEQYF
size: -; J: TRBJ2-7; D: TRBD2; V: TRBV5-6; DNA: TGTGCCAGCAGCTTCCGGGGGAGGGTGGGGTACGAGCAGTACTTC; CDR3: CASSFRGRVGYEQYF
size: -; J: TRBJ2-7; D: TRBD1; V: TRBV18; DNA: TGTGCCAGCTCACCAGTTTCCGGGACAGGGGTCTACGAGCAGTATTTC; CDR3: CASSPVSGTGVYEQYF
size: few; J: TRBJ1-5; D: TRBD1; V: TRBV28; DNA: TGTGCCAGCAAAGGACAGGTGTATAGCAATCAGCCCCAGCATTTT; CDR3: CASKGQVYSNQPQHF
size: -; J: TRBJ2-7; D: -; V: TRBV5-4; DNA: TGTGCCAGCAGCCCCGGGACTCCCGAGCAGTACTTC; CDR3: CASSPGTPEQYF
size: once; J: TRBJ2-1; D: TRBD1; V: TRBV24-1; DNA: TGTGCCACGGGACAGGGCTATGAGCAGTTCTTC; CDR3: CATGQGYEQFF
size: -; J: TRBJ2-5; D: TRBD2; V: TRBV7-2; DNA: TGTGCCAGCAGCTTGAGGCGGGGGAGGCAAGAGACCCAGTACTTC; CDR3: CASSLRRGRQETQYF
size: -; J: TRBJ2-6; D: TRBD2; V: TRBV30; DNA: TGTGCCTGGAGTGTATATCAGGCGACTAGCGGAATAAGACCGTCTGGGGCCAACGTCCTGACTTTC; CDR3: CAWSVYQATSGIRPSGANVLTF
size: -; J: TRBJ1-5; D: TRBD1; V: TRBV3-1/TRBV3-2; DNA: TGTGCCAGCAGCCAAGGGCAGGGGGCATCGCCCCAGCATTTT; CDR3: CASSQGQGASPQHF
size: -; J: TRBJ1-5; D: -; V: TRBV6-2/TRBV6-3; DNA: TGTGCCAGCAGTTCCCTCCGGACAGAGCCGCCCCAGCATTTT; CDR3: CASSSLRTEPPQHF
size: -; J: TRBJ1-2; D: -; V: TRBV6-2/TRBV6-3; DNA: TGTGCCAGCAGTGGCGCCCGGGTGTCCAACTATGGCTACACCTTC; CDR3: CASSGARVSNYGYTF
size: few; J: TRBJ2-1; D: TRBD2; V: TRBV30; DNA: TGTGCCTCGGTGGGAGGGCAGTCCTACAATGAGCAGTTCTTC; CDR3: CASVGGQSYNEQFF